This TCR beta chain was captured in a study of Graves' ophthalmopathy and Graves' hyperthyroidism. Study-level findings and limits: Most expanded thyroid clonotypes above 0.001 frequency also appeared in blood. Discriminating ophthalmopathy from stable hyperthyroidism, a 13-signature model attained a sensitivity of approximately 90% and a specificity of around 77%.

Turning to this clonotype: What it recognizes is unknown. This is likely a read error, given that the CDR3 carries no conserved phenylalanine or tryptophan at its end. Because the CDR3's place on the DNA is in doubt, the DNA is left out and the CDR3 is given as listed by TCRdb.

Amplified TCR beta CDR3 regions were obtained using RNA transcripts as template. RT-PCR was first run with HTBI primers, then multiplex PCR in a second round. TCRdb fed the multiplex PCR reads into MiXCR, producing one record per CDR3 protein. The sample comprises 650,000 to 900,000 distinct CDR3 sequences, around 40% of which are singletons, and 44% rests with the top ten. Germline V lookup: CDR1 LNHDA, CDR2 SQIVND (reference sequence). The CDR3 is 10 amino acids in total, end residues counted. Enrollment excluded any patients with other autoimmune diseases, uncontrolled infections, pregnancy or lactation. Clinical symptoms, serum thyroxine, TRAb, thyroid ultrasound and orbital computed tomography formed the basis of diagnosis.

This TCR came from an adult man with Graves' ophthalmopathy. The chain is built from TRBV19 and TRBJ2-6; the table's D call of TRBD2 was not tested on the DNA. Input material: peripheral blood. The CDR3 loop reads CASSAGLTDT.